The present TCR beta chain was sequenced within a study of T cells in localized non-small cell lung cancer. Study-level results: Investigators sequenced only a single tumor region, leaving heterogeneity possible. Adjacent lung exhibited a median of 57 among the 100 most abundant tumor clones.

Method: immunoSEQ multiplex PCR; TCRdb's copy keeps in-frame clones and lacks some. This sample has tens of thousands of clones, with around 86% found just once. Of note for this clone: The antigen is undetermined.

The CDR3 sequence is 14 residues long. V lost 5 bases to trimming and J lost 3 bases; unmatched junction nucleotides: 4. Looked up from germline, CDR1 is SEHNR and CDR2 is FQNEAQ (reference sequence). Sequenced material: peripheral blood, taken before any cancer treatment. The V gene is TRBV7-9, the J gene TRBJ2-7, with TRBD1 identical over 10 bases. The clonotype comes from a man aged 35-69 years with stage I squamous cell lung carcinoma. The CDR3 loop is CASSGDRGGYEQYF. The CDR3 nucleotides read TGTGCCAGCAGCGGGGACAGGGGAGGCTACGAGCAGTACTTC.